One and the same sample provided the 23 T cell receptor beta chains below, sequenced in a study of T cell clonality in common variable immunodeficiency. Generated by immunoSEQ multiplex PCR, the TCRdb table keeps only in-frame clones and is missing some. This record lists approximately 60,000 clones, none seen once only, and the top ten clones contain around 0.82%. The sample comprised peripheral blood mononuclear cells. These receptors all come from a person aged 18 to 70 in good health.

This clone was found many times. The read terminates 3 residues before the CDR3 end, so the remaining end is supplied by the germline J gene. The chain joins TRBV18 to TRBJ1-2; TRBD1 matches 8 bases. The CDR3 covers 13 residues. CDR1 is KGHSH, CDR2 LQKENI, per germline. Losses at the gene ends were 4 bases for V and 3 bases for J; bases not matched to a gene: 1. The CDR3 DNA, read in part, is TGTGCCAGCTCACAGACAGGGGACTATGGC. Translating it yields CASSQTGDYG. The CDR3 as a whole reads CASSQTGDYGYTF.

Of note for this clone: Read sequence stops 3 residues before the CDR3 end, and the germline J gene provides the missing end. This rearrangement joins TRBV7-6 to TRBJ2-2, with 8 bases matching TRBD1. This CDR3 has 17 amino acids. Germline CDR1 and CDR2: SGHVS and FNYEAQ. CDR3 DNA, as far as it was read: TGTGCCAGCAGCTCCCGCGGGCAGGGGGCAACTAATGAAAAG. It yields the protein CASSSRGQGATNEK. The complete CDR3 protein is CASSSRGQGATNEKLFF.

This clone was detected only a few times. The read comes to an end 3 residues before the CDR3 does, leaving the germline J gene to fill in the end. This chain links TRBV19 with TRBJ1-2; 9 nucleotides match TRBD1. The CDR3 totals 15 residues. The germline gives CDR1 LNHDA, CDR2 SQIVND (reference sequence). CDR3 loop: CASSPGQGSSYDYTF. Partial CDR3 DNA: TGTGCCAGTAGTCCTGGACAGGGGAGCTCCTACGAC.

This clone was observed at least ten times. The sequenced fragment ends 3 residues before the CDR3 boundary, so the rest is inferred from the germline J gene. The chain is built from TRBV28 and TRBJ2-3, with a possible D match to TRBD1 (5 bases). Germline lookup yields CDR1 MDHEN and CDR2 SYDVKM. The CDR3 totals 14 residues. The ends were cut back, 6 bases at V and 4 bases at J, with 14 bases in the middle. The covered CDR3 bases are TGTGCCAGCAGCCCCCCAGGGCCGGCAGATACG. This codes for CASSPPGPADT. Given in full, the CDR3 is CASSPPGPADTQYF.

This clone was seen ten or more times. The read terminates 3 residues before the CDR3 end, so the remaining end is supplied by the germline J gene. V and J are TRBV6-4 and TRBJ2-2; maybe TRBD1 (5 bases). V was clipped by 6 bases and J by 0 bases, with 8 bases between them. The CDR3 runs to 14 residues. CDR1 and CDR2 (germline): MRHNA, SNTAGT. Partial CDR3 DNA: TGTGCCAGCAGAGCAGGGCCGAACACCGGGGAG. Translation gives CASRAGPNTGE. The whole CDR3 reads CASRAGPNTGELFF.

This clone was observed at least ten times. The read stops 3 residues short of the end of the CDR3; the missing end is completed from the germline J gene. V usage is TRBV5-4 and J usage is TRBJ1-1; TRBD1 agrees at 7 bases. This CDR3 is 14 amino acids long. Germline V gives CDR1 SGHNT, CDR2 YYREEE (reference sequence). With V trimmed by 7 bases and J by 3 bases, 9 bases remained unmatched. CDR3 region: CASRPMGQHTEAFF. Partial CDR3 DNA: TGTGCCAGCCGCCCGATGGGACAGCACACTGAA.

The table lists this clone with many counts. The sequenced fragment ends 3 residues before the CDR3 boundary, so the rest is inferred from the germline J gene. V and J are TRBV7-2 and TRBJ1-2; 8 bases line up with TRBD1. This CDR3 has 13 amino acids. After removal of 4 bases from V and 4 bases from J, the junction contained 2 bases not matched to a gene. Germline V gene sequence: CDR1 SGHTA, CDR2 FQGNSA. CDR3 DNA (partial): TGTGCCAGCAGCTGGACAGGGTCCTATGGC. This sequence encodes CASSWTGSYG. The whole CDR3 protein reads CASSWTGSYGYTF.

This clone has a count of ten or more. The read is 3 residues too short to cover the CDR3 end, so that end is filled in from the germline J gene. The V and J genes are TRBV19 and TRBJ1-5; D is unclear. This CDR3 is 14 amino acids long. Between the trimmed V and J ends, which lost 5 bases and 6 bases, there was a span of 14 bases. Germline lookup yields CDR1 LNHDA and CDR2 SQIVND (reference sequence). CDR3 residues: CASSSKTLSQPQHF. The sequenced CDR3 bases are TGTGCCAGTAGTTCGAAGACATTGAGTCAGCCC.

This clone was seen many times. With the read ending 3 residues before the CDR3 end, the germline J gene is used to fill in that end. This chain connects TRBV20-1 to TRBJ2-1; D ambiguous. The CDR3 spans 15 residues. Per the germline V gene, CDR1 is DFQATT and CDR2 is SNEGSKA (reference sequence). V was cut by 3 bases and J by 0 bases, with 12 bases left in between. CDR3 sequence reads: CSASFGRTSYNEQFF. The sequenced part of the CDR3 DNA is TGCAGTGCTAGTTTCGGTCGAACCTCCTACAATGAG.

Many counts were recorded for this clone. Coverage ceases 3 residues before the CDR3 finishes, and the germline J gene fills in the end. This chain connects TRBV18 to TRBJ2-3, with 9 bases aligning to TRBD1. Germline V gene sequence: CDR1 KGHSH, CDR2 LQKENI. This CDR3 has 15 residues. CDR3 region: CASSRSGQGELTQYF. Incomplete CDR3 DNA: TGTGCCAGCTCACGTTCGGGACAGGGAGAGTTGACG. The complete variable domain, with remaining parts taken from reference TRBV18 and TRBJ2-3, reads NAGVMQNPRHLVRRRGQEARLRCSPMKGHSHVYWYRQLPEEGLKFMVYLQKENIIDESGMPKERFSAEFPKEGPSILRIQQVVRGDSAAYFCASSRSGQGELTQYFGPGTRLTVL.

In its sample, this clone was seen many times. The CDR3 end is not reached by the read, which stops 3 residues before it; the germline J gene fills it in. The chain is built from TRBV10-3 and TRBJ1-4, with D unresolved. This CDR3 has 14 amino acids. Per germline, CDR1 ENHRY and CDR2 SYGVKD. Partial CDR3 DNA: TGTGCCATCAGTGGGACTGAACAAAATTCACCA. Amino acid sequence: CAISGTEQNSP. The CDR3 reads in full as CAISGTEQNSPLFF.

This clone was seen more than once but under ten times. The observed sequence ends 3 residues before the CDR3 terminus, with the missing tail filled in from the germline J gene. The genes are TRBV30 and TRBJ1-3; TRBD1 matches at 7 bases. Germline V lookup: CDR1 GTSNPN, CDR2 SVGIG (reference sequence). V lost 8 bases, J lost 4 bases, and 8 bases stayed unmatched. The CDR3 is 13 residues long. The covered CDR3 bases are TGTGCCGCAACACAGGGGACAGGAAACACC. It yields the protein CAATQGTGNT. In full, the CDR3 is CAATQGTGNTIYF.

In this sample, this clone turned up many times. The read falls 3 residues short of the CDR3 end, and the missing part is taken from the germline J gene. V and J are TRBV20-1 and TRBJ2-5, with a tentative D call TRBD2 (5 bases). The CDR3 spans 13 residues. Germline V gene data show CDR1 as DFQATT and CDR2 as SNEGSKA (reference sequence). V gave up 1 base and J gave up 5 bases, with 11 bases separating them. CDR3 in amino acids: CSARGGFRETQYF. Partial CDR3 DNA: TGCAGTGCTAGAGGCGGGTTTAGGGAGACC.

This clone showed up many times. The CDR3 end is not reached by the read, which stops 3 residues before it; the germline J gene fills it in. The chain couples TRBV2 to TRBJ2-2; possible D gene TRBD1, 6 bases. This CDR3 spans 15 amino acids. CDR1 SNHLY and CDR2 FYNNEI come from the germline V gene. Trimming shortened V by 3 bases and J by 2 bases, and 10 bases separated the two germline ends. CDR3 loop: CASSEQGFNTGELFF. CDR3 DNA, as far as it was read: TGTGCCAGCAGTGAGCAGGGGTTTAACACCGGGGAG.

This clone came up many times. The CDR3 end lies 3 residues beyond the end of the read and is filled in from the germline J gene. This chain links TRBV10-3 with TRBJ2-5; 11 nucleotides agree with TRBD2. Germline CDR1 ENHRY, CDR2 SYGVKD. J lost 5 bases, V lost 6 bases, and 5 bases had no gene match. This CDR3 has 14 residues. CDR3 DNA (partial): TGTGCCATCAGAGGGACTAGCGGATCTGAGACC. Amino acid sequence: CAIRGTSGSET. The CDR3 as a whole reads CAIRGTSGSETQYF.

The sequenced CDR3 bases are TGTGCCAGCAGACCCTGGGGGGACTTTAACTATGGC. This sequence encodes CASRPWGDFNYG. The entire CDR3 reads CASRPWGDFNYGYTF. The gene calls are TRBV13 and TRBJ1-2; TRBD1 might be the D (5 bases). Sequencing ends 3 residues short of the CDR3 end; the germline J gene provides the rest. Germline assignment: CDR1 PRHDT and CDR2 FYEKMQ (reference sequence). The V and J ends lost 6 bases and 1 base respectively, with 15 bases between them. The CDR3 has 15 amino acids.

The sample holds many counts of this clone. Read sequence stops 3 residues before the CDR3 end, and the germline J gene provides the missing end. This chain links TRBV15 with TRBJ2-1; 9 bases map to TRBD1. Germline V lookup: CDR1 LNHNV, CDR2 YYDKDF (reference sequence). The V segment lost 0 bases and the J segment 9 bases; nucleotides outside the gene matches: 6. CDR3 size: 15 residues. The CDR3 is CATSRDQQGAGEQFF. CDR3 DNA, as far as it was read: TGTGCCACCAGCAGAGATCAACAGGGGGCCGGTGAG.

A few counts support this clone. The CDR3 extends 3 residues past the end of the read, so its final part is completed from the germline J gene. The gene calls are TRBV20-1 and TRBJ2-3; 8 nucleotides line up with TRBD1. CDR1 and CDR2 (germline): DFQATT, SNEGSKA (reference sequence). The CDR3 runs to 15 residues. CDR3 bases read: TGCAGTGCTAGAGGTGACAGGGGAGAAGGGCAGCCG. As protein: CSARGDRGEGQP. The complete CDR3 reads CSARGDRGEGQPQYF.

This clone showed up many times. The sequenced fragment ends 3 residues before the CDR3 boundary, so the rest is inferred from the germline J gene. The chain uses TRBV19 and TRBJ1-6, with 9 bases lining up with TRBD1. The V gene's germline CDR1 is LNHDA and CDR2 SQIVND (reference sequence). The CDR3 loop spans 16 amino acids. Trimming took 6 bases from V and 8 from J; bases not matched to a gene: 11. The CDR3 loop reads CASRVRTGARYSPLHF. The part of the CDR3 DNA that was read is TGTGCCAGTAGAGTAAGGACAGGGGCCCGATATTCACCC.

There are many counts of this clone. The DNA ends 3 residues before the CDR3 does, and the rest of the CDR3 is filled in from the germline J gene. The genes are TRBV6-2 or TRBV6-3 and TRBJ1-1; D call uncertain. The V end lost 5 bases, the J end lost 5 bases, and 15 bases lay between the germline ends. The CDR3 is 14 amino acids. Germline loops: CDR1 MNHEY, CDR2 SVGEGT. Partial CDR3 DNA: TGTGCCAGCAGTCTCAAGGATAGGCGGACTGAA. It is translated as CASSLKDRRTE. The CDR3, in full, reads CASSLKDRRTEAFF.

In regard to this clone: The read is 3 residues too short to cover the CDR3 end, so that end is filled in from the germline J gene. Within the sample, other DNA sequences also encode this same CDR3. V gene TRBV19 combines with J gene TRBJ1-2; D might be TRBD1 (5 bases). The ends were cut back, 5 bases at V and 5 bases at J, with 12 bases in the middle. CDR1 and CDR2 (germline): LNHDA, SQIVND (reference sequence). The CDR3 contains 13 residues. CDR3 DNA (partial): TGTGCCAGTAGTCCACGGACATCTTATGGC. It translates to CASSPRTSYG. The full CDR3 protein reads CASSPRTSYGYTF. The whole variable domain, filled in from reference TRBV19 and TRBJ1-2, reads DGGITQSPKYLFRKEGQNVTLSCEQNLNHDAMYWYRQDPGQGLRLIYYSQIVNDFQKGDIAEGYSVSREKKESFPLTVTSAQKNPTAFYLCASSPRTSYGYTFGSGTRLTVV.

Of note for this clone: The sequence runs out 3 residues before the end of the CDR3; the remainder is reconstructed from the germline J gene. Other DNA sequences of this sample code for an identical CDR3. The chain employs TRBV16 and TRBJ1-2, with a weak D call TRBD1 (6 bases). V lost 2 bases and J 1 base, leaving 17 bases between the germline ends. In germline, CDR1 is KGHSY, CDR2 FQNENV. The CDR3 is 17 amino acids. CDR3 DNA (partial): TGTGCCAGCAGCCAACAGGGCCCTGGAGGGGGTAACTATGGC. It encodes CASSQQGPGGGNYG. The full CDR3 sequence reads CASSQQGPGGGNYGYTF. The full variable domain, rest sourced from reference TRBV16 and TRBJ1-2, is GEEVAQTPKHLVRGEGQKAKLYCAPIKGHSYVFWYQQVLKNEFKFLISFQNENVFDETGMPKERFSAKCLPNSPCSLEIQATKLEDSAVYFCASSQQGPGGGNYGYTFGSGTRLTVV.

This clone has a count of ten or more. The CDR3 extends 3 residues past the end of the read, so its final part is completed from the germline J gene. The identical CDR3 is also encoded by other nucleotide sequences in the sample. The chain uses TRBV5-6 and TRBJ1-3; 7 bases align to TRBD1. The CDR3 has 14 amino acids. Per the germline V gene, CDR1 is SGHDT and CDR2 is YYEEEE. J lost 4 bases, V lost 4 bases, and 5 bases had no gene match. CDR3 DNA (partial): TGTGCCAGCAGCGAGAGGGGGCCCGGAAACACC. It codes for CASSERGPGNT. The CDR3 in full is CASSERGPGNTIYF.